This entry lists 25 T cell receptor beta chains sequenced from one sample in a study of chemoradiotherapy in HPV16-positive cancers. Generated by immunoSEQ multiplex PCR, the TCRdb table keeps only in-frame clones and is missing some. The sample holds approximately 20,000 clones; around nine tenths are singletons and the top ten take 4.5% to 7%. This material consisted of blood, taken from a patient who underwent chemoradiotherapy. Receptor source: a human donor with HPV-associated anogenital cancer.

This chain joins TRBV6-5 and TRBJ1-2; 7 bases are a match to TRBD1. CDR3 length: 13 amino acids. V trimming: 5 bases; J trimming: 7 bases; junction bases outside the gene matches: 7. Germline CDR1 and CDR2: MNHEY and SVGAGI. The CDR3 spells CASSVNRGFGYTF. The CDR3 region has the DNA TGTGCCAGCAGTGTAAACAGGGGTTTTGGCTACACCTTC.

The V call is TRBV5-6, the J call TRBJ2-3; TRBD2 matches at 12 bases. The CDR3 consists of 17 residues. CDR1 and CDR2 (germline): SGHDT, YYEEEE. V lost 2 bases to trimming and J lost 5 bases; unmatched junction nucleotides: 9. This chain's CDR3 is CASSFRTSGESVDTQYF. CDR3 coding DNA: TGTGCCAGCAGCTTTCGGACTAGCGGGGAGTCCGTAGATACGCAGTATTTT.

This chain joins TRBV6-1 and TRBJ2-5; D possibly matches TRBD1 or TRBD2 (6 bases each). CDR3 size: 14 residues. V was trimmed by 7 bases and J by 1 base, leaving 13 bases between them. The germline V gene encodes CDR1 MNHNS and CDR2 SASEGT. CDR3 coding DNA: TGTGCCAGCATTCAAGGAGGGGGCCAAGAGACCCAGTACTTC. Translated, it gives CASIQGGGQETQYF.

The CDR3 coding sequence is TGCGCCAGCAGCTCAATACAGGGGGTGGGTTCACCCCTCCACTTT. Its translation is CASSSIQGVGSPLHF. The rearrangement links TRBV5-1 to TRBJ1-6, with TRBD1 matching 8 bases. Germline loops: CDR1 SGHRS, CDR2 YFSETQ. J was trimmed by 9 bases and V by 3 bases; bases with no gene match: 8. This CDR3 comprises 15 residues. Supplemented by reference TRBV5-1 and TRBJ1-6, the full variable domain reads KAGVTQTPRYLIKTRGQQVTLSCSPISGHRSVSWYQQTPGQGLQFLFEYFSETQRNKGNFPGRFSGRQFSNSRSEMNVSTLELGDSALYLCASSSIQGVGSPLHFGNGTRLTVT.

The J gene is TRBJ2-3, the V gene TRBV2; the D call may be TRBD1 or TRBD2 (6 bases each). The CDR3 is made up of 16 amino acids. Germline V gene lookup returns CDR1 SNHLY and CDR2 FYNNEI. V lost 5 bases and J lost 2, with 17 bases in between. The CDR3 DNA reads TGTGCCAGCAGTCAAAACGGGGGCTTGAACACAGATACGCAGTATTTT. This sequence encodes CASSQNGGLNTDTQYF. Variable domain in full (rest from reference TRBV2 and TRBJ2-3): EPEVTQTPSHQVTQMGQEVILRCVPISNHLYFYWYRQILGQKVEFLVSFYNNEISEKSEIFDDQFSVERPDGSNFTLKIRSTKLEDSAMYFCASSQNGGLNTDTQYFGPGTRLTVL.

The V and J genes are TRBV11-3 and TRBJ2-1; 8 bases line up with TRBD1. The CDR3 runs 14 residues. With V trimmed by 0 bases and J by 8 bases, 3 bases remained unmatched. The V gene's germline CDR1 is SGHNT and CDR2 YENEEA. The CDR3 sequence: CASSLEDRDHEQFF. For the CDR3, the DNA is TGTGCCAGCAGCTTAGAGGACAGGGACCATGAGCAGTTCTTC.

V usage is TRBV7-2 and J usage is TRBJ2-5, with TRBD2 matching over 10 bases. The CDR3 consists of 19 residues. J lost 5 bases, V lost 1 base, and 16 bases had no gene match. From germline, CDR1 is SGHTA and CDR2 FQGNSA. Here the CDR3 DNA reads TGTGCCAGCAGCTTAGTCGGTTCGGGAGCGGGGGGGCCCCGGGAGACCCAGTACTTC. Its translation is CASSLVGSGAGGPRETQYF.

The J gene is TRBJ1-5, the V gene TRBV30; a possible D gene is TRBD1 (5 bases). V lost 3 bases and J lost 4, with 7 bases in between. CDR1 is GTSNPN, CDR2 SVGIG, per germline (reference sequence). The CDR3 has 12 residues. CDR3 coding DNA: TGTGCCTGGAGGGGGGTTAATCAGCCCCAGCATTTT. This codes for CAWRGVNQPQHF.

The chain links TRBV6-5 to TRBJ1-6, with TRBD1 matching 11 bases. The germline V gene has CDR1 MNHEY and CDR2 SVGAGI. The CDR3 runs to 15 residues. After removal of 6 bases from V and 7 bases from J, the junction contained 5 bases not matched to a gene. CDR3 sequence reads: CASRLGQGGNSPLHF. CDR3 coding DNA: TGTGCCAGCAGATTGGGACAGGGGGGGAATTCACCCCTCCACTTT.

The chain employs TRBV4-1 and TRBJ1-1; tentatively, D is TRBD1 (5 bases). Germline lookup yields CDR1 MGHRA and CDR2 YSYEKL. CDR3 length equals 15 residues. Trimming pared 0 bases from V and 6 bases from J, leaving 14 bases between. CDR3 nucleotides: TGCGCCAGCAGCCAAGATACCACAGGATCGGCTGAAGCTTTCTTT. As protein: CASSQDTTGSAEAFF.

The chain has TRBV9 and TRBJ1-2; D unresolved. CDR3 length: 15 residues. V shed 0 bases and J shed 2 bases, with 11 bases lying between them. Germline V CDR1 and CDR2: SGDLS, YYNGEE. CDR3 sequence reads: CASSVGTLPNYGYTF. For the CDR3, the DNA is TGTGCCAGCAGCGTAGGGACCCTTCCGAACTATGGCTACACCTTC.

This chain uses TRBV4-1 with TRBJ2-2, with D perhaps given as TRBD1 or TRBD2 (6 bases each). The CDR3 sequence is 17 residues long. From germline, CDR1 is MGHRA and CDR2 YSYEKL. V lost 3 bases, J lost 5 bases, and 19 bases lay in between. CDR3 region: CASSHETGAGVTGELFF. In DNA, the CDR3 is TGCGCCAGCAGCCATGAAACGGGGGCCGGGGTGACCGGGGAGCTGTTTTTT.

The genes are TRBV7-2 and TRBJ2-7; D might be TRBD2 (7 bases). The CDR3 is 15 residues long. CDR1 is SGHTA, CDR2 FQGNSA, per germline. The germline V and J ends were trimmed by 4 bases and 0 bases, with 13 bases remaining between them. CDR3 nucleotide sequence: TGTGCCAGCAGCTCACGGGGGGCCAGCTCCTACGAGCAGTACTTC. Translation: CASSSRGASSYEQYF. The complete variable domain, with remaining parts taken from reference TRBV7-2 and TRBJ2-7, reads GAGVSQSPSNKVTEKGKDVELRCDPISGHTALYWYRQSLGQGLEFLIYFQGNSAPDKSGLPSDRFSAERTGGSVSTLTIQRTQQEDSAVYLCASSSRGASSYEQYFGPGTRLTVT.

This clone was picked up one time. The chain is built from TRBV15 and TRBJ2-7, with D perhaps TRBD1 or TRBD2 (5 bases each). Germline V gene data show CDR1 as LNHNV and CDR2 as YYDKDF (reference sequence). This CDR3 region has 16 residues. V lost 0 bases to trimming and J lost 2 bases, with 14 bases between them. The CDR3 here is CATSRDLAGLTYEQYF. For the CDR3, the DNA is TGTGCCACCAGCAGAGATCTAGCAGGGCTCACCTACGAGCAGTACTTC.

This chain links TRBV28 with TRBJ2-7; D may be TRBD1 or TRBD2 (5 bases each). The germline V gene has CDR1 MDHEN and CDR2 SYDVKM. Trimming pared 4 bases from V and 7 bases from J, leaving 11 bases between. The CDR3 totals 12 residues. The CDR3 sequence is CASSWGTIEQYF. Written as DNA, the CDR3 is TGTGCCAGCAGTTGGGGGACCATAGAGCAGTACTTC.

The chain couples TRBV30 to TRBJ1-1, with D tentatively TRBD1 (5 bases). Between the trimmed V and J ends, which lost 3 bases and 4 bases, there was a span of 15 bases. CDR3 length: 14 residues. Germline V gene sequence: CDR1 GTSNPN, CDR2 SVGIG (reference sequence). The CDR3 spells CAWRGLGGSTEAFF. CDR3 bases: TGTGCCTGGAGGGGCCTTGGGGGGAGCACTGAAGCTTTCTTT.

The chain couples TRBV7-6 to TRBJ2-6; tentative D call: TRBD2 (5 bases). V was cut by 1 base and J by 0 bases, with 19 bases left in between. The germline V gene encodes CDR1 SGHVS and CDR2 FNYEAQ. The CDR3 has 20 amino acids. The CDR3: CASSLVLAEDLSSGANVLTF. The DNA of the CDR3 is TGTGCCAGCAGCTTAGTTCTAGCCGAAGACCTAAGCTCTGGGGCCAACGTCCTGACTTTC.

The CDR3 sequence is CASSSRVDYGYTF. The CDR3, as DNA: TGTGCCAGCAGCTCCAGGGTAGACTATGGCTACACCTTC. The V gene is TRBV5-6, the J gene TRBJ1-2; a weak D match, TRBD1 (5 bases). This CDR3 is 13 amino acids long. The germline V gene has CDR1 SGHDT and CDR2 YYEEEE. Trimming shortened V by 3 bases and J by 3 bases, and 9 bases separated the two germline ends.

This clone occurred once. The gene calls are TRBV6-5 and TRBJ2-2; D might be TRBD2 (6 bases). Germline CDR1 MNHEY, CDR2 SVGAGI. V was pared by 6 bases and J by 12 bases, with 23 bases between. This CDR3 contains 15 residues. CDR3 in DNA: TGTGCCAGCAGCACAAACAAAAGGGAGGTCTACAAGCTGTTTTTT. Its translation: CASSTNKREVYKLFF.

The CDR3 DNA reads as TGTGCCAGCAGTGAAGCGGGCGGAGACACTGAAGCTTTCTTT. It translates to CASSEAGGDTEAFF. The J gene is TRBJ1-1, the V gene TRBV6-1; D not resolved. The CDR3 sequence is 14 residues long. Germline V gene lookup returns CDR1 MNHNS and CDR2 SASEGT. V lost 0 bases, J lost 3 bases, and 8 bases lay in between.

The chain combines TRBV30 with TRBJ1-6; D is possibly TRBD1 (5 bases). The length of the CDR3 is 15 residues. Trimming took off 1 base at V and 4 bases at J, with 11 bases between the two ends. Germline V gives CDR1 GTSNPN, CDR2 SVGIG (reference sequence). As DNA, the CDR3 is TGTGCCTGGAGTGAGTCGGGACGTTATAATTCACCCCTCCACTTT. It specifies CAWSESGRYNSPLHF.

The CDR3 sequence is CAISEQEREQFF. The CDR3, as DNA: TGTGCCATCAGTGAGCAGGAGAGGGAGCAGTTCTTC. The chain employs TRBV10-3 and TRBJ2-1; D is unresolved. This CDR3 contains 12 residues. Between the trimmed V and J ends, which lost 2 bases and 10 bases, there was a span of 9 bases. Germline V CDR1 and CDR2: ENHRY, SYGVKD.

This chain connects TRBV2 to TRBJ2-5; 11 nucleotides match TRBD2. Germline V gives CDR1 SNHLY, CDR2 FYNNEI. After removal of 4 bases from V and 1 base from J, the junction contained 2 bases not matched to a gene. This CDR3 has 15 amino acids. The CDR3: CASSGGTSGQETQYF. The CDR3 nucleotides read TGTGCCAGCAGTGGGGGGACTAGCGGCCAAGAGACCCAGTACTTC. The full variable domain, with the rest looked up from reference TRBV2 and TRBJ2-5, is EPEVTQTPSHQVTQMGQEVILRCVPISNHLYFYWYRQILGQKVEFLVSFYNNEISEKSEIFDDQFSVERPDGSNFTLKIRSTKLEDSAMYFCASSGGTSGQETQYFGPGTRLLVL.

The chain couples TRBV5-1 to TRBJ2-3; 9 positions agree with TRBD1. The V gene's germline CDR1 is SGHRS and CDR2 YFSETQ. V lost 2 bases to trimming and J lost 2 bases; unmatched junction nucleotides: 6. The CDR3 has 16 residues. In DNA, the CDR3 is TGCGCCAGCAGCTTCCCGGGACAGGGCGTCACAGATACGCAGTATTTT. This translates into CASSFPGQGVTDTQYF.

The rearrangement uses TRBV6-1 and TRBJ2-2; D is undetermined. V was pared by 3 bases and J by 6 bases, with 14 bases between. The length of the CDR3 is 15 residues. CDR1 is MNHNS and CDR2 is SASEGT in the germline V gene. DNA of the CDR3: TGTGCCAGCAGTGAGGGAAGAACTGTCGCCGGGGAGCTGTTTTTT. It is translated as CASSEGRTVAGELFF.